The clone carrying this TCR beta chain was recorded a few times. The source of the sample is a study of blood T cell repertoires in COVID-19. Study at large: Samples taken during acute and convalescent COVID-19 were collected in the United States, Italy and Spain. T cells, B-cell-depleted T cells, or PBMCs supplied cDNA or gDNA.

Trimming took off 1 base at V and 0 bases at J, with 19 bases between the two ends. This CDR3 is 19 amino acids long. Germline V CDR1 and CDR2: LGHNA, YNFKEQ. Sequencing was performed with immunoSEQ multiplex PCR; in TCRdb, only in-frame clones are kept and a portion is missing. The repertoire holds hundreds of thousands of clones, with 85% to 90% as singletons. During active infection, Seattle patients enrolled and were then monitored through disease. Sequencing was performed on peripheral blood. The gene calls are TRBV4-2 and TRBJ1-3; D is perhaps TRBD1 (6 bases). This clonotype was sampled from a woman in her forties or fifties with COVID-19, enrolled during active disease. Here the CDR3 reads CASSQAPRQGHHSGNTIYF. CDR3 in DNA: TGTGCCAGCAGCCAAGCCCCCAGGCAGGGACACCACTCTGGAAACACCATATATTTT.